The present T cell receptor (beta chain) was sequenced within a study of T-cell reconstitution after alpha-beta-depleted transplantation in children. Construction of the TCRbeta library involved unique molecular identifiers. TCRdb used MiXCR to reprocess the PCR reads, holding one entry per CDR3 protein. Of about 1,000,000 distinct CDR3 sequences listed, under 30% are singletons. The CDR3 consists of 11 residues. The germline V gene encodes CDR1 MNHNY and CDR2 SVGAGI (reference sequence). V lost 5 bases and J lost 9, with 8 bases in between. This TCR derives from a boy in the first two years of life who had a stem cell transplant for SCID, so the T cells may come from the graft donor. The V gene is TRBV6-6, the J gene TRBJ2-1; D gene ambiguous. The sample was PBMCs, mostly from graft donor cells, taken 360 days after TCRalphabeta/CD19-depleted stem cell transplant. For the CDR3, the DNA is TGTGCCAGCAGTAAATTGAGTGAGCAGTTCTTC. It codes for CASSKLSEQFF.